These 16 T cell receptor beta chains were sequenced from one sample in a study of beta chain features in type 1 diabetes. Study-wide results and caveats: Type 1 diabetes patients showed a moderate but significant shortening of TCRB CDR3s in all four CD4+ subsets.

Expressed TCRB transcripts were sequenced after all isolated RNA was converted to cDNA. Sequencing used immunoSEQ multiplex PCR; TCRdb keeps in-frame clones, though not all of them. The sample shows under 300,000 clones, about 15% of them seen only once. These receptors' targets are unknown. Input material: naive CD4+ T cells from blood. These receptors were obtained from a young man with type 1 diabetes.

The chain has TRBV28 and TRBJ2-7; a weak D match, TRBD2 (5 bases). The V gene lost 4 bases and the J gene lost 2 bases, with 15 bases spanning the gap. The CDR3 covers 15 residues. Germline-derived CDR1 and CDR2 are MDHEN and SYDVKM. The CDR3 region is CASSSPGNSPYEQYF. The CDR3 DNA reads as TGTGCCAGCAGTTCCCCGGGGAACTCTCCCTACGAGCAGTACTTC.

CDR3: CASSRDRSSYGYTF. In DNA form, the CDR3 reads TGTGCCAGCAGTAGGGACAGGAGCTCCTATGGCTACACCTTC. The chain links TRBV27 to TRBJ1-2, with 8 bases lining up with TRBD1. In germline, CDR1 is MNHEY, CDR2 SMNVEV (reference sequence). This CDR3 region has 14 residues. V was pared by 5 bases and J by 4 bases, with 6 bases of the junction left unmatched.

This chain connects TRBV7-2 to TRBJ2-2, with D perhaps TRBD2 (5 bases). V dropped 5 bases and J dropped 6 bases, with 22 bases sitting between them. The CDR3 length is 17 residues. Germline values: CDR1 SGHTA, CDR2 FQGNSA. The CDR3 sequence: CASSPPTTRGGAGELFF. CDR3 nucleotide sequence: TGTGCCAGCAGCCCGCCGACCACTAGAGGAGGCGCCGGGGAGCTGTTTTTT.

This chain connects TRBV5-4 to TRBJ1-6; D gene ambiguous. The V end was cut by 0 bases, the J end by 6 bases, with 4 bases between. The CDR3 covers 13 residues. Germline V lookup: CDR1 SGHNT, CDR2 YYREEE (reference sequence). The CDR3 spells CASSLDGNSPLHF. CDR3 sequence (DNA): TGTGCCAGCAGCTTGGACGGTAATTCACCCCTCCACTTT.

This clone was recorded a few times. The chain recombines TRBV7-2 with TRBJ2-3; D call uncertain. Germline CDR1 is SGHTA and CDR2 is FQGNSA. The CDR3 runs 14 residues. V lost 1 base and J lost 2, with 7 bases in between. CDR3 DNA sequence: TGTGCCAGCAGCTTAGTTTCTAACACAGATACGCAGTATTTT. As protein: CASSLVSNTDTQYF.

Concerning this clone itself: At the DNA level, this CDR3 is encoded by other sequences in the same sample as well. This sequence joins TRBV5-1 and TRBJ1-5; the D gene is possibly TRBD1 (5 bases). This CDR3 is 13 amino acids long. Deletions cut 4 bases from V and 5 bases from J, with 10 bases between. Germline CDR1 and CDR2: SGHRS and YFSETQ. The CDR3 DNA reads as TGCGCCAGCAGCCCTGACAGAGATCAGCCCCAGCATTTT. Residues: CASSPDRDQPQHF.

The V call is TRBV10-3, the J call TRBJ1-2; no clear D gene. The CDR3 sequence is 13 residues long. Per the germline V gene, CDR1 is ENHRY and CDR2 is SYGVKD. Between the trimmed V and J ends, which lost 2 bases and 4 bases, there was a span of 8 bases. CDR3 nucleotides: TGTGCCATCAGTGAGGGGCAGGCCTATGGCTACACCTTC. The encoded protein is CAISEGQAYGYTF.

The chain couples TRBV27 to TRBJ2-7; TRBD1 is a possible D gene (6 bases). Germline CDR1 MNHEY, CDR2 SMNVEV (reference sequence). This CDR3 has 15 amino acids. Trimming left V 7 bases short and J 0 bases short, with 16 bases between. The CDR3 sequence: CASKPTGRASYEQYF. The DNA for the CDR3 is TGTGCCAGCAAACCCACAGGGAGAGCCTCCTACGAGCAGTACTTC.

The genes are TRBV5-1 and TRBJ2-3; weak D call: TRBD1 (6 bases). In germline, CDR1 is SGHRS, CDR2 YFSETQ. The CDR3 is 14 amino acids. Trimming took 1 base from V and 3 from J, leaving 9 bases between them. The CDR3 nucleotides are TGCGCCAGCAGCTTGCGAGGGGGAACAGATACGCAGTATTTT. Its protein product is CASSLRGGTDTQYF. Based on the CDR3 plus reference TRBV5-1 and TRBJ2-3, the full variable domain is KAGVTQTPRYLIKTRGQQVTLSCSPISGHRSVSWYQQTPGQGLQFLFEYFSETQRNKGNFPGRFSGRQFSNSRSEMNVSTLELGDSALYLCASSLRGGTDTQYFGPGTRLTVL.

V usage is TRBV4-1 and J usage is TRBJ1-5; maybe TRBD1 (5 bases). The V and J ends lost 4 bases and 8 bases respectively, with 12 bases between them. Per the germline V gene, CDR1 is MGHRA and CDR2 is YSYEKL. This CDR3 is built from 13 residues. CDR3 sequence: CASSPLPGEPQHF. CDR3 DNA sequence: TGCGCCAGCAGCCCACTCCCGGGGGAGCCCCAGCATTTT.

The genes are TRBV5-1 and TRBJ2-7, with 7 bases lining up with TRBD1. Germline trimming cut 4 bases from V and 5 bases from J; bases unmatched to any gene: 9. The CDR3 spans 14 residues. Looked up from germline, CDR1 is SGHRS and CDR2 is YFSETQ. The CDR3 nucleotides are TGCGCCAGCAGCATGACAGGGAAGGACAACGAGCAGTACTTC. This encodes CASSMTGKDNEQYF.

The rearrangement links TRBV7-9 to TRBJ1-5; possibly TRBD1 for D (5 bases). In germline, CDR1 is SEHNR, CDR2 FQNEAQ (reference sequence). The CDR3 consists of 15 residues. V was cut by 5 bases and J by 3 bases, with 14 bases left in between. The CDR3 protein is CASSRSGSSNQPQHF. CDR3 nucleotides: TGTGCCAGCAGCAGGTCAGGGTCCTCCAATCAGCCCCAGCATTTT.

This clone occurred a few times. The rearrangement links TRBV5-4 to TRBJ2-7; 10 bases agree with TRBD1. The CDR3 covers 15 residues. Germline V gene data show CDR1 as SGHNT and CDR2 as YYREEE (reference sequence). With V trimmed by 1 base and J by 0 bases, 1 base remained unmatched. The CDR3 DNA sequence: TGTGCCAGCAGCTTGTGGGACAGGGGCTCCTACGAGCAGTACTTC. It translates to CASSLWDRGSYEQYF.

The chain is built from TRBV27 and TRBJ2-7, with D maybe TRBD2 (7 bases). Trimming cost V 2 bases and J 7 bases, with 15 bases left between them. There are 14 residues in the CDR3. Per the germline V gene, CDR1 is MNHEY and CDR2 is SMNVEV (reference sequence). CDR3 amino acids: CASSLTAGAGEQYF. The CDR3 DNA reads TGTGCCAGCAGTTTAACGGCGGGGGCGGGTGAGCAGTACTTC.

The V call is TRBV7-8, the J call TRBJ2-2, with 8 positions matching TRBD2. Trimming at V came to 5 bases and at J to 3 bases, leaving 8 bases not matched to a gene. The CDR3 runs to 16 residues. Looked up from germline, CDR1 is SGHVS and CDR2 is FQNEAQ. This CDR3 reads CASSPPGLVDTGELFF. The CDR3 region has the DNA TGTGCCAGCAGCCCACCGGGACTAGTCGACACCGGGGAGCTGTTTTTT.

CDR3 region: CASSPQLAGTYEQYF. The CDR3 region has the DNA TGTGCCAGCAGCCCCCAGTTGGCAGGGACCTACGAGCAGTACTTC. V and J are TRBV11-2 and TRBJ2-7, with D perhaps matching TRBD1 (5 bases). This CDR3 comprises 15 residues. Trimming cost V 5 bases and J 2 bases, with 16 bases left between them. From germline, CDR1 is SGHAT and CDR2 FQNNGV.